The 3 T cell receptor beta chains listed next were all sequenced from one sample in a study of blood T cell repertoires in COVID-19 (dated by TCRdb to about 2020). The library was built by means of the immunoSEQ multiplex PCR assay. This is the immuneACCESS table as TCRdb keeps it, with only in-frame sequences that have V and J called. A part of the clones is gone; compared with another copy, unresolved V genes explain less than half, and the rest is unexplained. Counted in this sample were 250,000 to 300,000 clones; approximately 85% of them appeared once. The ten largest make up 1% of the sample. The sequencing sample was made of PBMCs or T cells enriched from blood (not recorded which). The receptors derive from a woman aged 25 to 39 who had recovered from COVID-19.

This clone was seen only once. The chain employs TRBV28 and TRBJ2-1; 9 nucleotides match TRBD1. CDR3 size: 16 residues. Per the germline V gene, CDR1 is MDHEN and CDR2 is SYDVKM. With 3 bases clipped from V and 3 bases from J, the junction kept 6 bases outside the gene matches. CDR3 protein: CASSFKRTGVYNEQFF. The DNA of the CDR3 is TGTGCCAGCAGTTTTAAACGGACAGGGGTCTACAATGAGCAGTTCTTC.

The gene calls are TRBV25-1 and TRBJ1-2; D is unclear. With 3 bases removed from V and 8 bases from J, the gap between germline ends came to 13 bases. The CDR3 sequence is 13 residues long. Germline V gene lookup returns CDR1 MGHDK and CDR2 SYGVNS. The CDR3 sequence is CASSDLATSGYTF. CDR3 DNA: TGTGCCAGCAGTGACTTGGCCACCTCGGGCTACACCTTC.

This clone appeared a single time. The chain has TRBV20-1 and TRBJ1-1; D not certain. There are 11 residues in the CDR3. Per the germline V gene, CDR1 is DFQATT and CDR2 is SNEGSKA (reference sequence). The V end was cut by 0 bases, the J end by 11 bases, with 10 bases between. CDR3 sequence reads: CSAREVPGAFF. DNA for the CDR3: TGCAGTGCTAGAGAAGTTCCCGGGGCTTTCTTT.